Below, 10 T cell receptor beta chains from the same sample are listed, as sequenced in a study of tumor-infiltrating lymphocytes in oesophageal squamous cell carcinoma (dated by TCRdb to 2016 to 2017). The library came from PCR. Sequencing took place on an Illumina HiSeq 2000. TCRdb trimmed public reads at Q25 via fastp, called clones via MiXCR and kept in-frame beta chains. Rows merge per CDR3 protein into single entries with the most common DNA and genes. This sample is represented by about 24,000 distinct CDR3 sequences; more than 30% of them were singletons. The top ten clonotypes cover 20% to 25% of the sample. The sample was esophageal tumor tissue. The receptors come from a male donor with esophageal squamous cell carcinoma.

In this sample, this clonotype turned up many times. This chain links TRBV10-3 with TRBJ2-1; TRBD1 matches at 11 bases. The ends lost 4 bases at V and 7 bases at J; junction bases unmatched: 6. Germline CDR1 is ENHRY and CDR2 is SYGVKD. This CDR3 is 15 amino acids long. This chain's CDR3 is CAISGTGGDKNEQFF. For the CDR3, the DNA is TGTGCCATCAGTGGGACAGGGGGCGATAAGAATGAGCAGTTCTTC.

The rearrangement links TRBV7-6 to TRBJ2-4; D gene ambiguous. The closer fit of TRBJ2-7 to the DNA end suggests the J call may be wrong. Per germline, CDR1 SGHVS and CDR2 FNYEAQ. The CDR3 extends over 12 amino acids. CDR3 coding DNA: TGTGCCAGCAGCACAAACGGCCACGAGCAGTACTTC. Residues: CASSTNGHEQYF.

This clonotype was observed a few times. The junction does not match germline at one end; this may be a read error. J is TRBJ1-6 and V is TRBV12-3 or TRBV12-4; D ambiguous. The CDR3 totals 16 residues. In DNA, the CDR3 is TGTGCCAGCAGTTTAGGGCCTAGCGGGAACTCCTACGAGCAGTACTTT. It encodes CASSLGPSGNSYEQYF.

As for this clonotype: The CDR3 ends on some other residue instead of the conserved phenylalanine or tryptophan, so this is likely a read error. It is unclear where the CDR3 begins or ends on the DNA, so no DNA is shown, and the CDR3 is as TCRdb lists it. The gene calls are TRBV6-2 or TRBV6-3 and TRBJ2-1; the D call in the table, TRBD1, was not verified against the DNA. Germline CDR1 reads MNHEY; CDR2 reads SVGEGT. The CDR3 length is 18 residues, termini included. The CDR3 loop reads CASSLNGQGYNSPLHFGN.

This clonotype was recorded many times. At one boundary the junction diverges from the germline segment, which might be a read error. V is TRBV12-3 or TRBV12-4 and J is TRBJ1-5; no reliable D call. The CDR3 contains 18 residues. CDR3 sequence (DNA): TGTGCCAGCAGTCTAGCCGGTTCGTTAGGCAGGAACAATCAGCCCCAGCATTTT. Encoded protein: CASSLAGSLGRNNQPQHF.

This clonotype was seen at least ten times. V is TRBV5-8 and J is TRBJ2-3; 13 bases match TRBD2. The CDR3 has 16 amino acids. The V segment lost 4 bases and the J segment 1 base; nucleotides outside the gene matches: 3. Germline assignment: CDR1 SGHTS and CDR2 YDEGEE. The CDR3 loop reads CASSGLAGVGTDTQYF. CDR3 sequence (DNA): TGTGCCAGCAGCGGACTAGCGGGAGTCGGCACAGATACGCAGTATTTT.

This chain uses TRBV7-9 with TRBJ2-5; 15 positions match TRBD2. Matching the DNA end better, TRBJ2-7 makes the J call doubtful. The germline V gene has CDR1 SEHNR and CDR2 FQNEAQ (reference sequence). The CDR3 sequence is 19 residues long. The CDR3 sequence: CASSLAPGLAGGGSYEQYF. In DNA, the CDR3 is TGTGCCAGCAGCTTAGCGCCGGGACTAGCGGGAGGAGGCTCCTACGAGCAGTACTTC.

This clonotype is classed as medium-sized. The genes are TRBV7-6 and TRBJ1-2, with D perhaps matching TRBD1 (5 bases). Germline V lookup: CDR1 SGHVS, CDR2 FNYEAQ. The CDR3 covers 14 residues. V gave up 0 bases and J gave up 4 bases, with 9 bases separating them. In nucleotides, the CDR3 is TGTGCCAGCAGCTTAGCTCAGGGTTCCTATGGCTACACCTTC. This gives the protein CASSLAQGSYGYTF. Complete variable domain (other parts from reference TRBV7-6 and TRBJ1-2): GAGVSQSPRYKVTKRGQDVALRCDPISGHVSLYWYRQALGQGPEFLTYFNYEAQQDKSGLPNDRFSAERPEGSISTLTIQRTEQRDSAMYRCASSLAQGSYGYTFGSGTRLTVV.

The table lists this clonotype with many counts. The chain couples TRBV14 to TRBJ2-3, with 7 nucleotides matching TRBD1. The DNA end lines up better with TRBJ2-7; the J call may be wrong. Germline V gene sequence: CDR1 SGHDN, CDR2 FVKESK. The CDR3 spans 14 residues. The CDR3 region is CASSQYRGNYEQYF. For the CDR3, the DNA is TGTGCCAGCAGCCAATACAGGGGAAACTACGAGCAGTACTTC.

The chain combines TRBV6-6 with TRBJ2-2, with D maybe TRBD2 (7 bases). The germline V gene has CDR1 MNHNY and CDR2 SVGAGI (reference sequence). Trimming removed 2 bases from V and 5 bases from J, with 21 bases in between. CDR3 length: 18 amino acids. As DNA, the CDR3 is TGTGCCAGCAGTTACGGGCTAGCGGAAAAGAGGGGGACCGGGGAGCTGTTTTTT. It yields the protein CASSYGLAEKRGTGELFF.